A selection of T cell receptor beta chains follows, all from one sample in a study of cytomegalovirus exposure and HLA in healthy donors. Profiling relied on immunoSEQ multiplex PCR, and the TCRdb table lists in-frame clones only, not all of them. The sample shows roughly 220,000 clones, roughly 70% of them seen only once. The material sequenced was PBMCs. These receptors were collected from a woman aged 25 to 39 in good health and CMV-seronegative. The CDR3 runs from the conserved cysteine through the conserved F or W. Fields, in order: V gene, CDR3 length, D gene, J gene, clone size, CDR3 protein, CDR3 DNA. A D gene is named only where the DNA matches it firmly. Size is stated for part of the rows, as once, few or many counts, or as a class when the clone is expanded.

>TRBV6-6|16|TRBD2|TRBJ2-5|NA
CASSYSPSGGAGTQYF
TGTGCCAGCAGTTACTCCCCTAGCGGGGGGGCGGGGACCCAGTACTTC
>TRBV6-5|14|NA|TRBJ2-1|NA
CASSLQGADNEQFF
TGTGCCAGCAGTCTGCAAGGGGCGGACAATGAGCAGTTCTTC
>TRBV2|14|NA|TRBJ1-5|NA
CASSVQGFDQPQHF
TGTGCCAGCTCCGTCCAGGGGTTCGATCAGCCCCAGCATTTT
>TRBV9|12|NA|TRBJ1-1|NA
CASANTGSEAFF
TGTGCCAGCGCGAACACAGGCTCCGAAGCTTTCTTT
>TRBV6-5|15|NA|TRBJ1-1|NA
CASSYLAEPNTEAFF
TGTGCCAGCAGTTACCTCGCGGAACCGAACACTGAAGCTTTCTTT
>TRBV5-6|15|TRBD1|TRBJ2-7|once
CASSWDRGSSYEQYF
TGTGCCAGCAGCTGGGACAGGGGGTCATCCTACGAGCAGTACTTC
>TRBV30|13|TRBD1|TRBJ1-2|NA
CAWSGGTGHGYTF
TGTGCCTGGAGTGGCGGGACAGGGCATGGCTACACCTTC
>TRBV19|14|TRBD1|TRBJ1-2|few
CASSIGETGFGYTF
TGTGCCAGTAGTATAGGGGAGACAGGGTTTGGCTACACCTTC
>TRBV13|14|TRBD1|TRBJ1-1|NA
CASSPTGGNTEAFF
TGTGCCAGCAGCCCAACAGGGGGGAACACTGAAGCTTTCTTT
>TRBV5-5|14|NA|TRBJ2-5|once
CASSLEYSQETQYF
TGTGCCAGCAGCTTGGAGTACAGCCAAGAGACCCAGTACTTC
>TRBV7-8|15|NA|TRBJ1-5|few
CASSLGVGRDQPQHF
TGTGCCAGCAGCTTAGGTGTGGGGAGGGATCAGCCCCAGCATTTT